This T cell receptor (beta chain) was sequenced in a study of CD8 T cells in Susac syndrome. CDR3 length: 14 amino acids. Trimming cost V 1 base and J 2 bases, with 7 bases left between them. RNA totalling roughly 0.45 to 1 ug underwent reverse transcription with random hexamers. TCRdb re-analysed the immunoSEQ multiplex PCR reads in MiXCR, keeping a single row per CDR3 protein. The table records around 190,000 distinct CDR3 sequences, roughly 94% of them present only once. The authors carried out high-throughput sequencing of TCR beta. They applied it to CD8+ and CD4+ T cells obtained from blood. The V and J genes are TRBV12-3 or TRBV12-4 and TRBJ2-3; D ambiguous. What was sequenced was CD4+ T cells from PBMCs. The receptor was derived from a human donor in good health. Here the CDR3 reads CASSLVAVTDTQYF. In DNA, the CDR3 is TGTGCCAGCAGTTTAGTCGCGGTCACAGATACGCAGTATTTT.